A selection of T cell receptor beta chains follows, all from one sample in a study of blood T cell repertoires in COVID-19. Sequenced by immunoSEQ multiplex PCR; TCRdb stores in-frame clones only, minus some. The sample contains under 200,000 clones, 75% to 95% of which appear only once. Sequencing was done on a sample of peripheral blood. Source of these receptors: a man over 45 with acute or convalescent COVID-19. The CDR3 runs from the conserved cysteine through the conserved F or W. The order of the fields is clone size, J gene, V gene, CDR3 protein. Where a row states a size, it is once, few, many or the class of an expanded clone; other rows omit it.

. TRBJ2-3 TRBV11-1 CASSSWAGYEDTQYF
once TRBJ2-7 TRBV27 CASSLREVGSRPSASYEQYF
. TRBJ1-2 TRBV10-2 CASSESLDRAWFYGYTF
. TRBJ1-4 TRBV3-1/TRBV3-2 CASSLTGSTNEKLFF
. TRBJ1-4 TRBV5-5 CASSLAPGEKLFF
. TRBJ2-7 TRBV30 CAWSGQEPYEQYF
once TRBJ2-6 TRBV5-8 CASTDNSGANVLTF
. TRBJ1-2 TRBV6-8 CASRTYVGGPNYNYGYTF
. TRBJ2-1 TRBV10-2 CASKEVAGGGYNEQFF
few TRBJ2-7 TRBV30 CAWSVRGTSSYEQYF
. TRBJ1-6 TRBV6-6 CASKLTGGNSPLHF
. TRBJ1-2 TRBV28 CASCPGGGYNYGYTF
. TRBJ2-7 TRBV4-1 CASSQEYGTSGGYEQYF
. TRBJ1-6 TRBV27 CASASPGGFGSPLHF
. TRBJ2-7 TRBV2 CASSENGSGREQYF
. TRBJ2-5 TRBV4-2 CASSQGLRGRVETQYF
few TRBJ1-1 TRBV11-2 CASSFTQGALGTEAFF
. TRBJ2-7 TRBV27 CASSMGLAGVREQYF
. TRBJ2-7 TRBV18 CASSPGTSGTYEQYF
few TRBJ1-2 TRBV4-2 CASSQGARTANYGYTF
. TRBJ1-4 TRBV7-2 CASSLAPGTGGREKLFF
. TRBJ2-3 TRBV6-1 CASSDHRTGCRYF
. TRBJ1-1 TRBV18 CASSPVSSTEAFF
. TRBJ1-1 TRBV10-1 CASSLDRASTEAFF
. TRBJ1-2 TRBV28 CASRALILQGTWDYGYTF
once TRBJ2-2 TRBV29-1 CSALGSAGGLNTGELFF
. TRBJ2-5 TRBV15 CATSRDEVGETQYF
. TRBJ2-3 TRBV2 CASRWDYTDTQYF
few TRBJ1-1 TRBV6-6 CASSYTPRTEAFF
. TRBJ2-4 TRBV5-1 CASSLALGQAKNIQYF
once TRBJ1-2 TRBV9 CASSAHGEYGYTF
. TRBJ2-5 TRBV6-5 CASRATGHTETQYF
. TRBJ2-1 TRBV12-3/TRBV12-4 CASRGQYNEQFF
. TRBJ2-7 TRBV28 CASSLVQGEQYF
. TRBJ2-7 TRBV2 CASTPTGAEQYF
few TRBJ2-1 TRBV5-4 CASSLSGSSYNEQFF
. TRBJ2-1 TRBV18 CASSPSGLAGDEQFF